The text below deals with one T cell receptor (beta chain). The antigen remains unidentified. Sequenced by immunoSEQ multiplex PCR; TCRdb stores in-frame clones only, minus some. The table records around 500,000 clones, 80% to 90% of them present only once. The sample belongs to a study of Ad26.COV2.S vaccination and SARS-CoV-2 variants. Study summary: Within the COV1001 Ad26.COV2.S trial arm, the donor was enrolled. The study gave Ad26.COV2.S intramuscularly, once or twice 56 days apart.

V was pared by 3 bases and J by 0 bases, with 13 bases between. From germline, CDR1 is SGHRS and CDR2 YFSETQ. The CDR3 extends over 15 amino acids. Study-level findings and limits: The TCR breadth and depth analyses may have understated or missed part of the total T cell responses.

As for treatment: around 19 received Ad26.COV2.S at low or high dose, single or two shots; about five received placebo; per-sample allocation not given. Specimens were obtained on day 63 following the first vaccine or placebo injection. The sample came from a Boston adult aged 18-55 years. The sequenced sample was peripheral blood, obtained in a trial of Ad26.COV2.S vaccine versus placebo. The source is a person aged 18 to 59 who received the Ad26.COV2.S COVID-19 vaccine or a placebo. This chain connects TRBV5-1 to TRBJ2-7; possibly TRBD2 for D (5 bases). CDR3 sequence reads: CASSSRTGSSYEQYF. DNA of the CDR3: TGCGCCAGCAGCTCCCGGACGGGAAGCTCCTACGAGCAGTACTTC.